These T cell receptor beta chains were read from a single sample in a study of human T cells and chemical hapten exposure. TCRdb independently ran MiXCR on the RACE reads; one entry per CDR3 protein. The sample records tens of thousands of distinct CDR3 sequences, 11% being singletons. The sequences come from whole blood, collected in connection with sensitization to the hapten diphenylcyclopropenone (DPC). These receptors came from a man aged 18 to 30 with alopecia areata. Some clones in this sample may be carry-over from other donors' samples. Each CDR3 is given with its conserved first and last residue. The order of the fields is J gene, D gene, V gene, clone size, CDR3 DNA, CDR3 protein. A D gene is named only where the DNA matches it firmly. Rows give clone size only sometimes, using once, few, many, or a class for an expanded clone.

TRBJ2-7,NA,TRBV4-3,few,TGCGCCAGCAGCCAAGCTCGGAACCCTACCTACGAGCAGTACTTC,CASSQARNPTYEQYF
TRBJ1-3,NA,TRBV7-2,many,TGTGCCAGTGCCCTTTCCTCTGGAAACACCATATATTTT,CASALSSGNTIYF
TRBJ2-3,NA,TRBV14,NA,TGTGCCAGCAGCCAAGACAGGGTGGATACGCAGTATTTT,CASSQDRVDTQYF
TRBJ2-3,TRBD2,TRBV11-2,NA,TGTGCCAGCAGCTCCGGACTAGGACCAGATACGCAGTATTTT,CASSSGLGPDTQYF
TRBJ1-1,NA,TRBV4-1,NA,TGCGCCAGCAGCCCGATGACAGCTAACACTGAAGCTTTCTTT,CASSPMTANTEAFF
TRBJ2-7,NA,TRBV6-2/TRBV6-3,NA,TGTGCCAGCAGGCTACTACAGGGTGCGTCCTACGAGCAGTACTTC,CASRLLQGASYEQYF
TRBJ1-1,TRBD1,TRBV29-1,many,TGCAGCGTTGAGAGGGGGCGCGGTACTGAAGCTTTCTTT,CSVERGRGTEAFF
TRBJ1-1,NA,TRBV27,NA,TGTGCCAGCACCCTTATCGGGGGGCACACTGAAGCTTTCTTT,CASTLIGGHTEAFF
TRBJ2-2,NA,TRBV4-2,few,TGTGCCAGCAGCCAAAGCCCAGAGAACACCGGGGAGCTGTTTTTT,CASSQSPENTGELFF
TRBJ2-2,NA,TRBV24-1,NA,TGTGCCACCAGCCAGGGATTTAACACCGGGGAGCTGTTTTTT,CATSQGFNTGELFF
TRBJ1-2,TRBD1,TRBV4-3,once,TGCGCCAGCAGCCCCCGAGCGGGACAGGAATTTAACTATGGCTACACCTTC,CASSPRAGQEFNYGYTF
TRBJ1-6,NA,TRBV10-3,once,TGTGCTTCGCGGACGGAAAGCTCCTATAATTCACCCCTCCACTTT,CASRTESSYNSPLHF
TRBJ1-2,TRBD1,TRBV27,NA,TGTGCCAGCAAGACAGGGGGATATGGCTACACCTTC,CASKTGGYGYTF
TRBJ2-1,TRBD2,TRBV14,few,TGTGCCAGCAGACTAGCGGGGGCCAATGAGCAGTTCTTC,CASRLAGANEQFF